In this sample, the clone carrying this T cell receptor beta chain turned up once. MiXCR, applied by TCRdb to the reads, yields one record per CDR3 protein. The table includes some 350,000 distinct CDR3 sequences, about a sixth detected once. Germline values: CDR1 MGHRA, CDR2 YSYEKL. The V gene lost 1 base and the J gene lost 2 bases, with 8 bases spanning the gap. The CDR3 has 14 residues. The sample comes from a study of T cell repertoires in cytomegalovirus infection. Whole-study context: Both CMV infection and a matching HLA type were indicated by public TCR beta signatures.

Sequenced input: PBMCs. This chain uses TRBV4-1 with TRBJ2-5, with D uncertain. The receptor comes from a human donor in good health (CMV status not recorded). Some clones in this sample may be carry-over from other donors' samples. CDR3 sequence: CASSQGNGQETQYF. In DNA, the CDR3 is TGCGCCAGCAGCCAAGGTAACGGACAAGAGACCCAGTACTTC.